This T cell receptor beta chain was observed in a study of T-cell reconstitution after alpha-beta-depleted transplantation in children. At least ten counts were recorded for this clonotype. Preparation of the TCRbeta library used unique molecular identifiers. Via MiXCR, TCRdb re-called the PCR reads, giving one row per CDR3 protein. This table has 70,000 to 100,000 distinct CDR3 sequences, less than 15% appearing once. The sample here was PBMCs from the stem cell graft donor, taken from the stem cell graft. The source of this sequence is a human donor who donated a stem cell graft to a child with inherited bone marrow failure.

The CDR3 region is CASSPDRSSTEAFF. CDR3 bases: TGTGCCAGCAGTCCGGACAGGTCGTCCACTGAAGCTTTCTTT. The chain carries TRBV27 and TRBJ1-1; TRBD1 matches 7 bases. CDR3 length: 14 residues. Germline assignment: CDR1 MNHEY and CDR2 SMNVEV (reference sequence). Trimming at V came to 5 bases and at J to 4 bases, leaving 7 bases not matched to a gene.